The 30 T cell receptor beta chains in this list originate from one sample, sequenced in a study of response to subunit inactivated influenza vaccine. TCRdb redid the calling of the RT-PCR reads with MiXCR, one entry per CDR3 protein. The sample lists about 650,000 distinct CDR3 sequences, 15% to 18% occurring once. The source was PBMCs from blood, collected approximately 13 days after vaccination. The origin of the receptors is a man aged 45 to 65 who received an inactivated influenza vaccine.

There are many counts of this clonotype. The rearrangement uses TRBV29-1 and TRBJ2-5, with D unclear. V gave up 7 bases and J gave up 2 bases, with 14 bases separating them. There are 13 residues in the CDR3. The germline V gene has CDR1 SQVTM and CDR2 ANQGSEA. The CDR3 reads CSALLPGQETQYF. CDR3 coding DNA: TGCAGCGCCCTCCTCCCGGGTCAAGAGACCCAGTACTTC.

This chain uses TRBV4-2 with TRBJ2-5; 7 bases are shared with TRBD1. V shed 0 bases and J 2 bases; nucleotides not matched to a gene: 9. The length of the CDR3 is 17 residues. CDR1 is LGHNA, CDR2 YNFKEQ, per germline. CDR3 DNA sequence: TGTGCCAGCAGCCAAGAGGTCGGAAGGACAGGTCAAGAGACCCAGTACTTC. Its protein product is CASSQEVGRTGQETQYF.

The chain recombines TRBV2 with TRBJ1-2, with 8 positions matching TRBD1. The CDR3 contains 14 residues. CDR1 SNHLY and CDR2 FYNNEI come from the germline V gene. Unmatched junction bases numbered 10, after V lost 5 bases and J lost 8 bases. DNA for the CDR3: TGTGCCAGCAGTTCCCGGACAGGGTCTGGAGGCTACACCTTC. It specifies CASSSRTGSGGYTF.

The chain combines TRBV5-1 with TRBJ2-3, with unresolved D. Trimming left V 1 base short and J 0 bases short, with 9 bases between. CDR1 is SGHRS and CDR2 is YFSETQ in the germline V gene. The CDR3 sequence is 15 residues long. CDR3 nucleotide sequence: TGCGCCAGCAGCTTGACCCCCACGAGCACAGATACGCAGTATTTT. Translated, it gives CASSLTPTSTDTQYF.

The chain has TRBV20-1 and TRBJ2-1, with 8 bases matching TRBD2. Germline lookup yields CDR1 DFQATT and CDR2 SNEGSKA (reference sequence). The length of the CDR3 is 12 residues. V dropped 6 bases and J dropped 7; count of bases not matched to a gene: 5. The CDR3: CSAASGGNEQFF. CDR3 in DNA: TGCAGTGCAGCCTCGGGAGGGAATGAGCAGTTCTTC.

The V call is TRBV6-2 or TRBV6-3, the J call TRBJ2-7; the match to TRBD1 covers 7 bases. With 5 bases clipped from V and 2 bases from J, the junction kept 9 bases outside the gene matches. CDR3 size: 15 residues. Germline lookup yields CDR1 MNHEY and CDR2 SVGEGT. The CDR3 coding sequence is TGTGCCAGCAGTCGCAGGGGGACAGCTACCTACGAGCAGTACTTC. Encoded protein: CASSRRGTATYEQYF.

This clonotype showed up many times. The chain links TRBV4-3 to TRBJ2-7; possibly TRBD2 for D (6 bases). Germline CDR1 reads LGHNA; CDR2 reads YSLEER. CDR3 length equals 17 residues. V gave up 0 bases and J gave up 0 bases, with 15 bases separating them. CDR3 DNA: TGCGCCAGCAGCCAAGAAGGAGGGGCGGGCCCCTCCTACGAGCAGTACTTC. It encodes CASSQEGGAGPSYEQYF.

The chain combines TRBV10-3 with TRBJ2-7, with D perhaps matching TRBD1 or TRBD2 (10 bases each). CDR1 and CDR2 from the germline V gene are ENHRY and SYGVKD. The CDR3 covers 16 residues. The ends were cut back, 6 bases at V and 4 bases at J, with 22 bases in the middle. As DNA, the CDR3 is TGTGCCATCAGATCAGAACTAGCGGGACAGGGGTACGAGCAGTACTTC. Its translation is CAIRSELAGQGYEQYF.

The CDR3 region has the DNA TGTGCCAGCAGAAAAAACTTCCTCGGAGATACGCAGTATTTT. Its translation is CASRKNFLGDTQYF. The chain joins TRBV6-1 to TRBJ2-3; D not certain. CDR1 and CDR2 (germline): MNHNS, SASEGT. CDR3 length: 14 amino acids. V was cut by 6 bases and J by 5 bases, with 15 bases left in between.

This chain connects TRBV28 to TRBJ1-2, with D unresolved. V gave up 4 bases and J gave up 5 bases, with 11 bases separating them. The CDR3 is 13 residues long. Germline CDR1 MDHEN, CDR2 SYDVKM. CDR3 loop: CASSSREGYGYTF. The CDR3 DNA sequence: TGTGCCAGCAGTTCAAGGGAAGGGTATGGCTACACCTTC.

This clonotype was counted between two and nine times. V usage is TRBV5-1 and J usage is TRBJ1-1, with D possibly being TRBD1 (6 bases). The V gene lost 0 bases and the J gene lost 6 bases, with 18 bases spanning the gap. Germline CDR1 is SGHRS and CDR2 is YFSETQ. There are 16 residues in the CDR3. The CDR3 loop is CASSLAIGAGGPEAFF. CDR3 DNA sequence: TGCGCCAGCAGCTTGGCCATAGGGGCTGGGGGCCCTGAAGCTTTCTTT.

CDR3 coding DNA: TGCGCCAGCAGCTCGGGCGGGACAGGGGGCTACAATGAGCAGTTCTTC. Translating it yields CASSSGGTGGYNEQFF. The genes are TRBV5-1 and TRBJ2-1, with 11 bases matching TRBD1. The germline gives CDR1 SGHRS, CDR2 YFSETQ. The CDR3 is 16 amino acids. J was trimmed by 3 bases and V by 3 bases; bases with no gene match: 5. Drawing the rest from reference TRBV5-1 and TRBJ2-1, the complete variable domain is KAGVTQTPRYLIKTRGQQVTLSCSPISGHRSVSWYQQTPGQGLQFLFEYFSETQRNKGNFPGRFSGRQFSNSRSEMNVSTLELGDSALYLCASSSGGTGGYNEQFFGPGTRLTVL.

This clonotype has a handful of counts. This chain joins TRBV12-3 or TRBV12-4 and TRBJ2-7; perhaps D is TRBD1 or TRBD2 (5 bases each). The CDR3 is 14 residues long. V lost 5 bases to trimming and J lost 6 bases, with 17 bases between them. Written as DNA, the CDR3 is TGTGCCAGCAGTCCGACGGTTTTGGGGGTCGAGCAGTACTTC. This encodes CASSPTVLGVEQYF.

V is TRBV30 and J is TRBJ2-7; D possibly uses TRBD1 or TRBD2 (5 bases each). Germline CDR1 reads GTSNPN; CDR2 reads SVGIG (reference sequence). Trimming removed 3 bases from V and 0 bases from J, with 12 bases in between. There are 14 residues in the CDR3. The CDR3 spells CAWRTGTYSYEQYF. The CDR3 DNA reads TGTGCCTGGAGGACCGGGACCTACTCCTACGAGCAGTACTTC.

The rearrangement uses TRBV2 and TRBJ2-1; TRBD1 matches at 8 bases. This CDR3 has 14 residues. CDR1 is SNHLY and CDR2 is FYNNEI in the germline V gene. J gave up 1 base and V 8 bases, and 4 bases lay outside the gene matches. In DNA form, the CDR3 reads TGTGCCAGCCAAACAGGGGGGTCCTACAATGAGCAGTTCTTC. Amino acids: CASQTGGSYNEQFF.

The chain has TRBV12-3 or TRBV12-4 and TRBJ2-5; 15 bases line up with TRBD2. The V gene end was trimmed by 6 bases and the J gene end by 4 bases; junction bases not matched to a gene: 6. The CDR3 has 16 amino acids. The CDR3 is CASSQGLAGGLETQYF. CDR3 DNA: TGTGCCAGCAGCCAGGGACTAGCGGGAGGCTTAGAGACCCAGTACTTC.

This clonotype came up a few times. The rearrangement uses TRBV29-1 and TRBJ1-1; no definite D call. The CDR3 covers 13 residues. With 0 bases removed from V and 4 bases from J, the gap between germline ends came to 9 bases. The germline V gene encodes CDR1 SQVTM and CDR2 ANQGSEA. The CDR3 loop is CSVEDVWVTEAFF. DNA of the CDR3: TGCAGCGTTGAAGATGTTTGGGTCACTGAAGCTTTCTTT.

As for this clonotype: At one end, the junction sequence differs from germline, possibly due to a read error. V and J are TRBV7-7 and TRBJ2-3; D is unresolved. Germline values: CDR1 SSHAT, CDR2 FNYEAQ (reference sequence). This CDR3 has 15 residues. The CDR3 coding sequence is TGTGCTAGCAGCTTCTCGGTCTCTAGCACAGATACGCAGTATTTT. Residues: CASSFSVSSTDTQYF.

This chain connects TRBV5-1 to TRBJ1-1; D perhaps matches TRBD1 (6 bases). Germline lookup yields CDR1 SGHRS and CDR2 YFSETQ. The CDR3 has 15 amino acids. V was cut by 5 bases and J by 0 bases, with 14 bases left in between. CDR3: CASRDSLYMNTEAFF. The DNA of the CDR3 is TGCGCCAGCAGGGACAGCCTATACATGAACACTGAAGCTTTCTTT. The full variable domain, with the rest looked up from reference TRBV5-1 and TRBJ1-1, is KAGVTQTPRYLIKTRGQQVTLSCSPISGHRSVSWYQQTPGQGLQFLFEYFSETQRNKGNFPGRFSGRQFSNSRSEMNVSTLELGDSALYLCASRDSLYMNTEAFFGQGTRLTVV.

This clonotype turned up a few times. The CDR3 spells CASSQKQGMNTEAFF. The CDR3 nucleotides read TGTGCCAGCAGCCAAAAACAGGGCATGAACACTGAAGCTTTCTTT. The chain couples TRBV3-1 to TRBJ1-1; the D gene is possibly TRBD1 (6 bases). Germline CDR1 is LGHDT and CDR2 is YNNKEL (reference sequence). Trimming took off 2 bases at V and 0 bases at J, with 10 bases between the two ends. The CDR3 covers 15 residues.

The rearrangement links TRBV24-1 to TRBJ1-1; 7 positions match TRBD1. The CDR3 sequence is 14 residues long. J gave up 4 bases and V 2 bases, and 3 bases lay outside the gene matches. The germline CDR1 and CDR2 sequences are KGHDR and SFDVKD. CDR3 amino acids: CATSDSGGSTEAFF. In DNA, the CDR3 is TGTGCCACCAGTGATTCAGGGGGTAGCACTGAAGCTTTCTTT.

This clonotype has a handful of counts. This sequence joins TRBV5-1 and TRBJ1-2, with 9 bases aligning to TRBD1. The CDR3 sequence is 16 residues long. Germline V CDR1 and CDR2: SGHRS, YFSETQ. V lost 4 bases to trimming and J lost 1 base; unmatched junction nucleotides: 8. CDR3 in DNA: TGCGCCAGCAGCGGGGGACAGGGAGGAAATAACTATGGCTACACCTTC. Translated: CASSGGQGGNNYGYTF.

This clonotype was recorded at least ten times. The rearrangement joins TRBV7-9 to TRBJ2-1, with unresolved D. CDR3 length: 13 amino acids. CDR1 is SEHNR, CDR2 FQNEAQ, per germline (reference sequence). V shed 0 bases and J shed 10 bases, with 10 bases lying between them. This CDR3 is CASSLAGSSEQFF. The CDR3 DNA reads TGTGCCAGCAGCTTAGCCGGTAGTAGCGAGCAGTTCTTC.

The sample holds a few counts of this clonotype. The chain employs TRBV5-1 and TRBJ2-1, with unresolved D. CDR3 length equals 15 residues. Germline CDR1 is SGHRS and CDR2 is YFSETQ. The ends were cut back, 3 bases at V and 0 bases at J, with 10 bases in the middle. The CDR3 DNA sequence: TGCGCCAGCAGCTCCCGGACGGACTCCTACAATGAGCAGTTCTTC. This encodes CASSSRTDSYNEQFF. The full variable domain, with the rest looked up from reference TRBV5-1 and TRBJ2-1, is KAGVTQTPRYLIKTRGQQVTLSCSPISGHRSVSWYQQTPGQGLQFLFEYFSETQRNKGNFPGRFSGRQFSNSRSEMNVSTLELGDSALYLCASSSRTDSYNEQFFGPGTRLTVL.

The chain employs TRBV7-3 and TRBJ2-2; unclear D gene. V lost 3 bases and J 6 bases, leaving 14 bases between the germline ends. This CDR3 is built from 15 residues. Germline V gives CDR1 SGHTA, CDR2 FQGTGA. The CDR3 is CASSFSAQAAGELFF. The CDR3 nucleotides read TGTGCCAGCAGCTTTAGTGCCCAAGCCGCCGGGGAGCTGTTTTTT.

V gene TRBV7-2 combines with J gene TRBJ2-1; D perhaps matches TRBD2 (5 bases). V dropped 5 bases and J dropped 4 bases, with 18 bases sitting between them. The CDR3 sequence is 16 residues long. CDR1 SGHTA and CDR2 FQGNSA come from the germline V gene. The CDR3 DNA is TGTGCCAGCAGCCCGTACTCGGGGTCATCTTACAATGAGCAGTTCTTC. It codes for CASSPYSGSSYNEQFF.

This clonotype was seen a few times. CDR3 region: CSARSRQGAHYGYTF. The CDR3 DNA is TGCAGTGCTAGAAGTCGACAGGGGGCTCACTATGGCTACACCTTC. J is TRBJ1-2 and V is TRBV20-1; 10 bases align to TRBD1. Losses at the gene ends were 2 bases for V and 3 bases for J; bases not matched to a gene: 6. CDR1 and CDR2 (germline): DFQATT, SNEGSKA (reference sequence). The CDR3 consists of 15 residues.

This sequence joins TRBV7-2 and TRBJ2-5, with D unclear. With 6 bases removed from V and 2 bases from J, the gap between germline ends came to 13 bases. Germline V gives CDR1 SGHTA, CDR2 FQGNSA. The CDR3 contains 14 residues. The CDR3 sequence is CASRSPGNQETQYF. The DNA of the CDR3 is TGTGCCAGCAGGTCACCCGGCAATCAAGAGACCCAGTACTTC.

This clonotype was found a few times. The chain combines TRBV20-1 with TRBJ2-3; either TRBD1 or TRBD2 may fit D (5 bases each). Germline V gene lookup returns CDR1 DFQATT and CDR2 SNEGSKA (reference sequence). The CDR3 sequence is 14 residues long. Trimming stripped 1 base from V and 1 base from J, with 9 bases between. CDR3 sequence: CSARVLGRTDTQYF. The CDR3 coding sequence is TGCAGTGCTAGAGTACTGGGACGCACAGATACGCAGTATTTT.

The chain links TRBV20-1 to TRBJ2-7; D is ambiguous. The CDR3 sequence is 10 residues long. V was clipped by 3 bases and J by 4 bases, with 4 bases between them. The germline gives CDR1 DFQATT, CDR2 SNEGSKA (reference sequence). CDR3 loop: CSASVYEQYF. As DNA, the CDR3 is TGCAGTGCTAGTGTGTACGAGCAGTACTTC.